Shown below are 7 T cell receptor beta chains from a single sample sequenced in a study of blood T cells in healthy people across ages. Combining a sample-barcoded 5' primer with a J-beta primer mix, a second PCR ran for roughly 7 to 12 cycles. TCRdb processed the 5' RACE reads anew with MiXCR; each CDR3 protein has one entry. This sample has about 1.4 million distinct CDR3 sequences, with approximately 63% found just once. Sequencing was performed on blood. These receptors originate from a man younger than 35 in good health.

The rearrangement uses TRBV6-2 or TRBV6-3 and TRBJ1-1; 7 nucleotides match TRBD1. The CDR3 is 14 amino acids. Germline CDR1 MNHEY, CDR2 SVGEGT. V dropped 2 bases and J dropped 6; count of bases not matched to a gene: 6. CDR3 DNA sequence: TGTGCCAGCAGTTACGCGACAGGGTCAGCTGAAGCTTTCTTT. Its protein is CASSYATGSAEAFF.

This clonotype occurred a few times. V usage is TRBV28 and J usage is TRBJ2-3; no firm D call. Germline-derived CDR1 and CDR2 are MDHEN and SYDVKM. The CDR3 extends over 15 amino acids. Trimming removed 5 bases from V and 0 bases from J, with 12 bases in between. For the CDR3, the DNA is TGTGCCAGCAGTCGAACCCTGGACAGCACAGATACGCAGTATTTT. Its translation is CASSRTLDSTDTQYF.

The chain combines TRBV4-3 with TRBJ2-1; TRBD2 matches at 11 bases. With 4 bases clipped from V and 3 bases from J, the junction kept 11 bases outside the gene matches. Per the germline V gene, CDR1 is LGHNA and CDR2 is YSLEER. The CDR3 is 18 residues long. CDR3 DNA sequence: TGCGCCAGCAGCCTGGCCCTCCGACTAGCGGGGTGCTACAATGAGCAGTTCTTC. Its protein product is CASSLALRLAGCYNEQFF.

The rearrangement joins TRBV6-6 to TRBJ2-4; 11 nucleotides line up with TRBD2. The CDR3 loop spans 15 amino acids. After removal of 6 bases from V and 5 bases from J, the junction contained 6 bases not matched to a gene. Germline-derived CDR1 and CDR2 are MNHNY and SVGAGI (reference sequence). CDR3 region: CASSSGLADENIQYF. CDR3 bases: TGTGCCAGCAGCTCGGGACTAGCGGACGAAAACATTCAGTACTTC.

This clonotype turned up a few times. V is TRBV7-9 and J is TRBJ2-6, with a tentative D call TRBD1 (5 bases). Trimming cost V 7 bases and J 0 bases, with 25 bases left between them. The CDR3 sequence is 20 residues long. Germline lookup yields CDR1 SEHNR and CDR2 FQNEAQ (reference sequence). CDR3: CASTSLRQTSRHSGANVLTF. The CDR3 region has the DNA TGTGCCAGCACCTCATTACGACAGACCTCCAGACACTCTGGGGCCAACGTCCTGACTTTC.

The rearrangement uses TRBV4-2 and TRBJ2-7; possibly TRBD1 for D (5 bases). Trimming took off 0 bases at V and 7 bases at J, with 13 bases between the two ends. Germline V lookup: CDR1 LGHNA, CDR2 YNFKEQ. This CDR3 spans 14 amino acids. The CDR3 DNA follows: TGTGCCAGCAGCCAAGATCCCAGGGTTTGGGAGCAGTACTTC. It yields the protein CASSQDPRVWEQYF.

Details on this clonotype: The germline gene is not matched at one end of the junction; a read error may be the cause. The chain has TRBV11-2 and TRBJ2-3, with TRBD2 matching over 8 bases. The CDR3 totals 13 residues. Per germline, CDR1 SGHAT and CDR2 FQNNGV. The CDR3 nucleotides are TGTGCCAGCAGGTTAGCGGGGCAAGGTACGCAGTATTTT. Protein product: CASRLAGQGTQYF.